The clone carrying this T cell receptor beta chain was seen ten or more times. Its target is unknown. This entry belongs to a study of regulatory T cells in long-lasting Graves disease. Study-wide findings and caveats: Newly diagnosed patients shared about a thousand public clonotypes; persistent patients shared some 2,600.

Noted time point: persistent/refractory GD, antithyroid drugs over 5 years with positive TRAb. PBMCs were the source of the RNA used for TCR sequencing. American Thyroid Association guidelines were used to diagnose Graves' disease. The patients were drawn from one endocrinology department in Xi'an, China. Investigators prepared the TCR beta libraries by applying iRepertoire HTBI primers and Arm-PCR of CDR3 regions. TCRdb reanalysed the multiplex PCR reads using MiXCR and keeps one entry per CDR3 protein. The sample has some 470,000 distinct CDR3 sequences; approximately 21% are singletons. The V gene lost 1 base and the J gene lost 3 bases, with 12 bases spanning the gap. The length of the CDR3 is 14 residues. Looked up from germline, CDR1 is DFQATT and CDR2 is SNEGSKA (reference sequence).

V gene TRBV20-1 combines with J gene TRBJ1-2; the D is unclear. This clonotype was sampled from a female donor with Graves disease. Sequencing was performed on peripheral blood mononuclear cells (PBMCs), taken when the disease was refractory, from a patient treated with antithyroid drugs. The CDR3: CSARVEAGDYGYTF. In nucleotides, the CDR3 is TGCAGTGCTAGAGTCGAGGCCGGCGACTATGGCTACACCTTC.